Presented here are 20 T cell receptor beta chains from one specimen sequenced in a study of T cells expressing NK-cell markers. TCRdb reanalyzed the 5' RACE reads and collapses them to one entry per CDR3 protein, without DNA. In all, the sample yields approximately 380,000 distinct CDR3 sequences. Source material: blood T cells: a sorted CD56 or NKG2C T cell subset, CD4+ or CD8+ T cells, or bulk PBMC T cells (not recorded which). The receptors were sampled from a man aged 18-70 years in good health.

V gene TRBV28 combines with J gene TRBJ2-1; TCRdb lists TRBD1, though no DNA is available to test this call. This CDR3 has 13 amino acids. Per the germline V gene, CDR1 is MDHEN and CDR2 is SYDVKM. The CDR3 reads CAGGRELGPTTFF.

CDR3 region: CSATPGQGKQGEQFF. V usage is TRBV20-1 and J usage is TRBJ2-1; no DNA is available, so the TRBD1 call from TCRdb remains unchecked. CDR3 size: 15 residues. Germline V gene data show CDR1 as DFQATT and CDR2 as SNEGSKA (reference sequence).

The chain is built from TRBV4-1 and TRBJ2-3; absent DNA, TCRdb's TRBD1 call cannot be checked. The germline V gene encodes CDR1 MGHRA and CDR2 YSYEKL. The CDR3 is 17 amino acids. The chain's CDR3 is CASSQIRGGGTTDTQYF.

J is TRBJ2-2 and V is TRBV23-1; the TRBD2 assignment by TCRdb is unverifiable without DNA. Being an ORF, TRBV23-1 has a function that is uncertain. The CDR3 consists of 16 residues. The CDR3 loop is CASSHLRGAITGELFF.

This rearrangement joins TRBV7-2 to TRBJ2-1; TCRdb's assignment of TRBD2 cannot be checked, as there is no DNA. The CDR3 runs 15 residues. Germline V CDR1 and CDR2: SGHTA, FQGNSA. The CDR3 loop is CASSSRTSGVNEQFF.

This chain joins TRBV7-9 and TRBJ2-1; TCRdb names TRBD2, which stays unverified in the absence of DNA. The CDR3 length is 15 residues. Germline CDR1 SEHNR, CDR2 FQNEAQ (reference sequence). This CDR3 reads CASSSDLRSYNEQFF.

The V gene is TRBV6-1, the J gene TRBJ1-4; TCRdb reports TRBD1, a call that lacks DNA to check it against. Germline CDR1 is MNHNS and CDR2 is SASEGT. This CDR3 is built from 15 residues. The chain's CDR3 is CASSDRQPTNEKLFF.

The chain joins TRBV7-9 to TRBJ2-1; TCRdb proposes TRBD2, but this gene call is untestable without DNA. Germline CDR1 and CDR2: SEHNR and FQNEAQ (reference sequence). The CDR3 has 15 residues. CDR3 protein: CASSLSISTSGEQFF.

CDR3 region: CASSILGALNTEAFF. The chain has TRBV19 and TRBJ1-1. The germline V gene encodes CDR1 LNHDA and CDR2 SQIVND (reference sequence). The CDR3 covers 15 residues.

The V call is TRBV7-2, the J call TRBJ1-6; TCRdb lists TRBD1, though no DNA is available to test this call. Germline V CDR1 and CDR2: SGHTA, FQGNSA. This CDR3 has 17 residues. Here the CDR3 reads CASSLVSGWTENSPLHF.

The gene calls are TRBV3-1 and TRBJ2-6. CDR3 size: 14 residues. The V gene's germline CDR1 is LGHDT and CDR2 YNNKEL (reference sequence). The chain's CDR3 is CASSPYTGANVLTF.

The chain is built from TRBV6-2 or TRBV6-3 and TRBJ2-3; the TRBD2 assignment by TCRdb is unverifiable without DNA. CDR1 is MNHEY, CDR2 SVGEGT, per germline. The CDR3 totals 17 residues. The CDR3 here is CASSNHGLASMPDTQYF.

This sequence joins TRBV29-1 and TRBJ1-4; no DNA is available, so the TRBD1 call from TCRdb remains unchecked. This CDR3 has 16 residues. CDR1 is SQVTM and CDR2 is ANQGSEA in the germline V gene. The CDR3 spells CSVEDPKNRGDEKLFF.

V gene TRBV7-9 combines with J gene TRBJ2-1; TCRdb names TRBD2, which stays unverified in the absence of DNA. Per the germline V gene, CDR1 is SEHNR and CDR2 is FQNEAQ (reference sequence). The CDR3 length is 14 residues. CDR3 loop: CASRATGTSTPQFF.

CDR3: CASNTRQGGLSEAFF. J is TRBJ1-1 and V is TRBV7-9; the D call from TCRdb, TRBD1, cannot be confirmed without DNA. This CDR3 has 15 amino acids. Germline-derived CDR1 and CDR2 are SEHNR and FQNEAQ (reference sequence).

This chain links TRBV7-8 with TRBJ1-5. In germline, CDR1 is SGHVS, CDR2 FQNEAQ. The CDR3 is 16 residues long. CDR3 in amino acids: CASSLEGRGIHQPQHF.

V gene TRBV3-1 combines with J gene TRBJ2-2; TCRdb names TRBD1, which stays unverified in the absence of DNA. The CDR3 is made up of 17 amino acids. Per germline, CDR1 LGHDT and CDR2 YNNKEL (reference sequence). CDR3: CASSQGAPGMNTGELFF.

The rearrangement joins TRBV5-1 to TRBJ1-5; TCRdb designates TRBD1, a call that cannot be tested without DNA. Germline V gene sequence: CDR1 SGHRS, CDR2 YFSETQ. CDR3 length equals 17 residues. CDR3 residues: CASSPRPTGNSNQPQHF. The full variable domain, completed using reference TRBV5-1 and TRBJ1-5, is KAGVTQTPRYLIKTRGQQVTLSCSPISGHRSVSWYQQTPGQGLQFLFEYFSETQRNKGNFPGRFSGRQFSNSRSEMNVSTLELGDSALYLCASSPRPTGNSNQPQHFGDGTRLSIL.

The rearrangement links TRBV29-1 to TRBJ2-1; TCRdb names TRBD1, which stays unverified in the absence of DNA. This CDR3 contains 11 residues. The germline V gene has CDR1 SQVTM and CDR2 ANQGSEA. The CDR3: CSVVWTGRQFF.

This chain connects TRBV12-3 or TRBV12-4 to TRBJ1-1; TCRdb returns TRBD1, unconfirmable since there is no DNA. The CDR3 consists of 14 residues. CDR3 loop: CASTLRGTNTEAFF.